This T cell receptor (beta chain) came from a study of CD8+CD57+ T cells in acquired aplastic anemia. TCR beta VDJ and CDR3 profiles were obtained from a genomic DNA template. TCRdb analysed the reads with MiXCR anew, one entry per CDR3 protein. This table has approximately 180,000 distinct CDR3 sequences, 40% to 55% appearing once. Germline V lookup: CDR1 SGHRS, CDR2 YFSETQ. V dropped 4 bases and J dropped 5 bases, with 19 bases sitting between them. The CDR3 runs to 15 residues. All sequencing subjects had displayed CD8+CD57+ cell expansion on flow cytometry. There was no therapy given to any patient before the blood sampling took place.

The V gene is TRBV5-1, the J gene TRBJ2-7, with a possible D match to TRBD2 (5 bases). What was sequenced was sorted CD4+, CD8+, or CD8+CD57+ T cells (not recorded which) from PBMCs. This clonotype was obtained from a human donor with aplastic anemia. As DNA, the CDR3 is TGCGCCAGCAGCCTGGAAGGGCCGGGGTTGGACGAGCAGTACTTC. Translating it yields CASSLEGPGLDEQYF.